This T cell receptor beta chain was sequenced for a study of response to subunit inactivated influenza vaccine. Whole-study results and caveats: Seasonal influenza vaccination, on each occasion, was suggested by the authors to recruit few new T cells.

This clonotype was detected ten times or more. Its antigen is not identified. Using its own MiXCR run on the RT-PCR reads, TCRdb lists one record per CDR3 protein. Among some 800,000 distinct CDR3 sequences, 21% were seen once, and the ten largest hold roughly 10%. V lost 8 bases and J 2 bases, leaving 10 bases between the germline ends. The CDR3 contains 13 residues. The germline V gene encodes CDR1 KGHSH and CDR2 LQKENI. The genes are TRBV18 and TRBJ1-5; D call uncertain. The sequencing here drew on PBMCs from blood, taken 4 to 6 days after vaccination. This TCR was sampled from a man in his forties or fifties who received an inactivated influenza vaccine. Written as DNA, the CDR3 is TGTGCCAGCAGCCCATCGGGCAATCAGCCCCAGCATTTT. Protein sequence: CASSPSGNQPQHF.